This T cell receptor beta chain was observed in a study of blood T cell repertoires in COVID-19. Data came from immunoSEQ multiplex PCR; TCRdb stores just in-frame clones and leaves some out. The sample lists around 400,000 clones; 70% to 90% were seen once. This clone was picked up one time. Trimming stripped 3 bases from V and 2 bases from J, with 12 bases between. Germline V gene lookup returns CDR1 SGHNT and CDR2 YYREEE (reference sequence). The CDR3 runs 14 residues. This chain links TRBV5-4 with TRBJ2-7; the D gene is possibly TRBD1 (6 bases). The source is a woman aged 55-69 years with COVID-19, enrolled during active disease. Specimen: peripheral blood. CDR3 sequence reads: CASSSRTATYEQYF. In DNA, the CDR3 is TGTGCCAGCAGCTCTAGGACAGCGACCTACGAGCAGTACTTC.